The rows below give T cell receptor beta chains drawn from one sample of a study of PD-1 blockade in classical Hodgkin lymphoma. Profiled with immunoSEQ multiplex PCR; TCRdb holds only in-frame clones, not every one. The repertoire has just under 20,000 clones, over 75% of them found once; the top ten carry under 1.5%. Sequencing input: CD4+ T cells from blood. The receptors derive from a human donor with classical Hodgkin lymphoma. Both conserved end residues are part of each CDR3. The D gene is left open where the match is weak. Clone size, where shown, is once, few, many, or a class for clones that have expanded.

v_call	clone_size	j_call	cdr3_length	d_call	cdr3_aa	cdr3_nt
TRBV9	-	TRBJ2-7	14	TRBD2	CASSVGGRGYEQYF	TGTGCCAGCAGCGTAGGTGGGAGGGGCTACGAGCAGTACTTC
TRBV7-9	-	TRBJ2-7	16	TRBD2	CASSHAQGGSSYEQYF	TGTGCCAGCAGCCATGCTCAAGGCGGGAGCTCCTACGAGCAGTACTTC
TRBV28	-	TRBJ1-1	16	-	CASSLPMQAIDTEAFF	TGTGCCAGCAGTCTTCCTATGCAGGCGATTGACACTGAAGCTTTCTTT
TRBV10-1	few	TRBJ1-3	13	-	CASRDTSGNTIYF	TGCGCCAGCAGGGACACCTCTGGAAACACCATATATTTT
TRBV5-1	-	TRBJ2-2	14	-	CASSLDGNTGELFF	TGCGCCAGCAGCTTGGACGGAAACACCGGGGAGCTGTTTTTT
TRBV15	-	TRBJ2-6	15	-	CATSRDNSGANVLTF	TGTGCCACCAGCAGAGATAACTCTGGGGCCAACGTCCTGACTTTC
TRBV11-3	-	TRBJ1-1	13	-	CASSLAPENILIF	TGTGCCAGCAGCTTAGCCCCGGAAAATATTTTGATCTTT
TRBV2	-	TRBJ2-1	13	-	CASSVGSYNEQFF	TGTGCCAGCTCAGTGGGTTCCTACAATGAGCAGTTCTTC
TRBV25-1	-	TRBJ2-4	14	TRBD2	CASSEWEGGNIQYF	TGTGCCAGCAGTGAATGGGAGGGAGGGAACATTCAGTACTTC
TRBV28	-	TRBJ2-7	13	-	CASSFPNWDSLYF	TGTGCCAGCAGTTTTCCTAACTGGGACTCACTGTACTTC
TRBV19	-	TRBJ2-4	13	-	CASSIDSGNIQYF	TGTGCCAGTAGTATTGATAGCGGAAACATTCAGTACTTC
TRBV7-9	-	TRBJ1-5	13	-	CASSFSSNQPQHF	TGTGCCAGCAGCTTCAGTAGCAATCAGCCCCAGCATTTT
TRBV6-5	-	TRBJ2-7	15	-	CASSYDPRVSYEQYF	TGTGCCAGCAGTTACGATCCCAGGGTCTCCTACGAGCAGTACTTC
TRBV6-5	-	TRBJ1-2	12	-	CASSSGLYGYTF	TGTGCCAGCAGTTCAGGGCTTTATGGCTACACCTTC
TRBV9	-	TRBJ1-5	16	TRBD1	CASSPRGDYSNQPQHF	TGTGCCAGCAGCCCCAGGGGGGACTATAGCAATCAGCCCCAGCATTTT
TRBV19	-	TRBJ1-1	14	-	CASSILLGNTEAFF	TGTGCCAGTAGTATACTATTGGGGAACACTGAAGCTTTCTTT
TRBV5-1	once	TRBJ2-3	15	-	CASSLKSGSTDTQYF	TGCGCCAGCAGCTTGAAATCGGGGTCCACAGATACGCAGTATTTT
TRBV7-9	-	TRBJ2-2	18	TRBD2	CASSLLAGGVRNTGELFF	TGTGCCAGCAGCTTACTAGCGGGAGGGGTCCGGAACACCGGGGAGCTGTTTTTT
TRBV19	-	TRBJ2-7	11	TRBD1	CASSVGQGVHF	TGTGCCAGTAGTGTGGGACAGGGGGTGCACTTC
TRBV6-5	-	TRBJ2-7	13	TRBD1	CASSRQGSNEQYF	TGTGCCAGCAGCCGACAGGGGTCCAACGAGCAGTACTTC
TRBV5-1	once	TRBJ1-4	16	TRBD1	CASSLSGTGQGEKLFF	TGCGCCAGCAGCTTGTCCGGGACAGGTCAGGGCGAAAAACTGTTTTTT
TRBV5-1	once	TRBJ2-1	14	TRBD2	CASGWGGSSDEQFF	TGCGCCAGTGGATGGGGGGGTAGTTCCGATGAGCAGTTCTTC
TRBV5-1	few	TRBJ1-4	13	-	CASSLEGNEKLFF	TGCGCCAGCAGCTTGGAGGGTAATGAAAAACTGTTTTTT
TRBV11-2	-	TRBJ1-2	15	-	CASSLDNARGYGYTF	TGTGCCAGCAGCTTAGACAATGCCAGGGGCTATGGCTACACCTTC
TRBV7-6	-	TRBJ2-4	19	-	CASSFGLGLGDGTKNIQYF	TGTGCCAGCAGCTTTGGGCTGGGTCTGGGTGACGGGACCAAAAACATTCAGTACTTC
TRBV7-8	-	TRBJ2-7	14	-	CASSSVALGYEQYF	TGTGCCAGCAGCTCAGTAGCGTTAGGCTACGAGCAGTACTTC
TRBV18	-	TRBJ2-2	16	-	CASSPPIRQITGELFF	TGTGCCAGCTCACCACCGATCAGACAGATTACCGGGGAGCTGTTTTTT